This T cell receptor (beta chain) was identified during a study of T cell changes during pregnancy in multiple sclerosis (dated by TCRdb to between 2019 and 2020). Concerning the study at large: Changes in the T cell repertoire over the course of pregnancy were examined in this study in women with multiple sclerosis.

With regard to this clone: Its cognate antigen has yet to be identified. No quality values exist for individual bases; no much larger clone is one base distant.

To prepare the library, the immunoSEQ multiplex PCR assay was applied. In its TCRdb copy, this immuneACCESS table keeps in-frame sequences only and misses some clones. Where compared with another copy, unresolved V genes explain less than half of these, and the others have no known cause. Present in this sample are 75,000 to 95,000 clones, approximately 89% of which were seen just once. The ten largest account for approximately 0.99% of the sample. The junction shows trimming of 2 bases on V and 1 base on J, plus 6 bases between the germline ends. CDR1 and CDR2, per the germline V gene (reference sequence), are MNHEY and SMNVEV. The CDR3 sequence holds 13 residues, the cysteine and phenylalanine included. The retained sequence is limited to the CDR3, 39 bases, with the frame set at the first base.

This sequence uses TRBV27 and TRBJ2-7; a confident D gene designation cannot be given. The TCR comes from a female donor with multiple sclerosis, enrolled in a pregnancy study. The sequencing here drew on peripheral blood, taken before pregnancy. The CDR3 corresponds to CASSLKLSYEQYF. The nucleotide sequence is TGTGCCAGCAGTTTAAAGCTGTCCTACGAGCAGTACTTC.